This TCR beta chain comes out of a study of blood T cell repertoires in COVID-19. At the level of the study: Samples came from the United States, Italy and Spain, spanning acute and convalescent COVID-19. The analysed material was cDNA or gDNA that came from T cells, B-cell-depleted T cells, or PBMCs.

Study processing details: Estimates of nucleated cell counts were drawn from the amplification of reference gene primers. This table comes from immunoSEQ multiplex PCR, and its TCRdb copy is limited to in-frame clones, with some not included. That table gives V, J and clone size, and the DNA gave D and trimming. This table has approximately 180,000 clones, roughly 82% appearing once. Per germline, CDR1 LGHNA and CDR2 YSLEER. V was pared by 3 bases and J by 13 bases, with 7 bases of the junction left unmatched. This CDR3 spans 14 amino acids. The sequence was obtained from an older woman with acute or convalescent COVID-19. Sequences were obtained from peripheral blood. The chain has TRBV4-3 and TRBJ2-1; TRBD2 matches at 12 bases. CDR3 sequence reads: CASSQDQTSGGQFF. Written as DNA, the CDR3 is TGCGCCAGCAGCCAGGACCAGACTAGCGGGGGACAGTTCTTC.